The entry that follows covers one T cell receptor (beta chain) sequence. Clones were read by immunoSEQ multiplex PCR, and TCRdb kept only the in-frame ones, dropping some. The repertoire holds 65,000 to 80,000 clones, with nearly 95% as singletons. The record originates from a study of technical replicates of blood from several donors. The sequence derives from a human donor in good health. The sample comprised T cells isolated from PBMCs.

The CDR3 coding sequence is TGTGCCAGTAGTGGGACAGGGGGAGGCTACGAGCAGTACTTC. It codes for CASSGTGGGYEQYF. The chain couples TRBV19 to TRBJ2-7; 11 bases align to TRBD1. V trimming: 5 bases; J trimming: 3 bases; junction bases outside the gene matches: 3. This CDR3 has 14 residues. The germline V gene has CDR1 LNHDA and CDR2 SQIVND (reference sequence).